The next 2 T cell receptor beta chains were all read from a single sample in a study of early T cells in non-severe SARS-CoV-2 infection. TCRdb called the 5' RACE reads again in MiXCR, with one record for every CDR3 protein. The repertoire holds about 48,000 distinct CDR3 sequences, with around 10% as singletons. The source material was whole blood. Receptors originate from an adult who was a healthcare worker with PCR-confirmed SARS-CoV-2 infection or an uninfected control (not recorded which).

This clonotype was seen repeatedly, ten times or more. V is TRBV12-5 and J is TRBJ1-1; no firm D call. Germline lookup yields CDR1 LGHNT and CDR2 FRNRAP. V shed 3 bases and J shed 10 bases, with 18 bases lying between them. The length of the CDR3 is 14 residues. CDR3 nucleotide sequence: TGTGCTAGTGGTTTTACCCACTATGGACTAGGAGCTTTCTTT. It is translated as CASGFTHYGLGAFF.

The table lists this clonotype with many counts. The chain has TRBV28 and TRBJ2-7; 10 bases align to TRBD2. The CDR3 sequence is 13 residues long. Losses at the gene ends were 5 bases for V and 12 bases for J; bases not matched to a gene: 10. The germline CDR1 and CDR2 sequences are MDHEN and SYDVKM. This chain's CDR3 is CASSISGRTGGYF. CDR3 bases: TGTGCCAGCAGTATTAGCGGGAGGACCGGAGGGTACTTC.